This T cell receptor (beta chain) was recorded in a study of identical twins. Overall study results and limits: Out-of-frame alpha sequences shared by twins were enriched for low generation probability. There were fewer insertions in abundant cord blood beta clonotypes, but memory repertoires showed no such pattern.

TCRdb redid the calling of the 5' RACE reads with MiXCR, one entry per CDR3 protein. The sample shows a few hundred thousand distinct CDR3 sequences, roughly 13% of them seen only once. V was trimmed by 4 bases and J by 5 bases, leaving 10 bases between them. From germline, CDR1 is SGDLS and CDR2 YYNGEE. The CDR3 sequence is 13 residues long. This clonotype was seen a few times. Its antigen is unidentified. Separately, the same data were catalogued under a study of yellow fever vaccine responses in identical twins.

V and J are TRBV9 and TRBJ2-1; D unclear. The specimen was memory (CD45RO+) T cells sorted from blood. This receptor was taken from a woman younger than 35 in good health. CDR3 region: CASSSPGHNEQFF. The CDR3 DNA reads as TGTGCCAGCAGCTCACCCGGGCACAATGAGCAGTTCTTC.